This is a list of T cell receptor beta chains from one sample in a study of Ad26.COV2.S vaccination and SARS-CoV-2 variants. TCRdb's table, derived via immunoSEQ multiplex PCR, lists solely in-frame clones and lacks some. The data show roughly 420,000 clones, around 87% seen once. Sequenced here: peripheral blood, sampled in a trial of Ad26.COV2.S vaccine versus placebo. All receptors derive from a person between 18 and 65 years old who received the Ad26.COV2.S COVID-19 vaccine or a placebo. Each CDR3 is given with its conserved first and last residue. D genes are given only for firm matches. Clone size is not always given. Where it is, it says once, few, many or a class for expanded clones.

>NA|TRBD2|TRBV7-3|17|TRBJ2-1
CASSLFPGTSGNNEQFF
TGTGCCAGCAGCCTCTTTCCCGGGACTAGCGGAAACAATGAGCAGTTCTTC
>NA|TRBD1|TRBV7-9|18|TRBJ2-7
CASSSRNQPRTGAYEQYF
TGTGCCAGCAGCTCCCGAAACCAACCCCGGACAGGTGCCTACGAGCAGTACTTC
>NA|TRBD2|TRBV4-3|16|TRBJ2-7
CASSQGGLAGAYEQYF
TGCGCCAGCAGCCAAGGGGGACTAGCGGGGGCCTACGAGCAGTACTTC
>NA|TRBD1|TRBV9|14|TRBJ1-2
CASKRTGENYGYTF
TGTGCCAGCAAGAGGACAGGGGAGAACTATGGCTACACCTTC
>NA|NA|TRBV19|11|TRBJ2-5
CASSIRETQYF
TGTGCCAGTAGTATACGGGAGACCCAGTACTTC
>once|NA|TRBV27|16|TRBJ2-3
CASSYRYGRATDTQYF
TGTGCCAGCAGTTATCGTTATGGCAGGGCCACAGATACGCAGTATTTT
>NA|NA|TRBV7-2|13|TRBJ1-4
CASSWGLDEKLFF
TGTGCCAGCAGCTGGGGGTTGGATGAAAAACTGTTTTTT
>NA|NA|TRBV2|12|TRBJ2-3
CASSVPGDTQYF
TGTGCCAGCAGTGTCCCGGGAGATACGCAGTATTTT
>NA|TRBD2|TRBV13|16|TRBJ2-2
CASSLFQTGGTGELFF
TGTGCCAGCAGCTTATTCCAAACGGGGGGGACCGGGGAGCTGTTTTTT
>NA|NA|TRBV27|15|TRBJ1-2
CASSYRGGERYGYTF
TGTGCCAGCAGTTACCGGGGGGGGGAGAGGTATGGCTACACCTTC
>once|NA|TRBV5-5|15|TRBJ2-3
CASSPELARTDTQYF
TGTGCCAGCAGCCCTGAACTAGCCCGGACAGATACGCAGTATTTT
>NA|NA|TRBV28|16|TRBJ1-2
CASSLYREARVAGYTF
TGTGCCAGCAGTTTATACAGGGAGGCCCGAGTAGCCGGCTACACCTTC
>NA|NA|TRBV7-6|14|TRBJ2-5
CASSFRYPQETQYF
TGTGCCAGCAGCTTCCGGTATCCCCAAGAGACCCAGTACTTC
>once|NA|TRBV6-2/TRBV6-3|14|TRBJ2-6
CASSLGSGANVLTF
TGTGCCAGCAGTTTGGGGTCTGGGGCCAACGTCCTGACTTTC
>NA|TRBD2|TRBV7-3|15|TRBJ2-7
CASSLAGGSSYEQYF
TGTGCCAGCAGCTTAGCCGGGGGGAGCTCCTACGAGCAGTACTTC
>few|NA|TRBV2|17|TRBJ2-1
CASSDLFRQVEYNEQFF
TGTGCCAGCAGCGATTTATTCCGACAGGTGGAGTACAATGAGCAGTTCTTC
>NA|TRBD1|TRBV11-2|15|TRBJ2-7
CASSAYRGSPYEQYF
TGTGCCAGCAGCGCATACAGGGGGTCCCCCTACGAGCAGTACTTC
>NA|NA|TRBV15|16|TRBJ2-3
CATSRGQGEGTDTQYF
TGTGCCACCAGCAGAGGACAAGGGGAAGGCACAGATACGCAGTATTTT
>NA|TRBD1|TRBV5-6|14|TRBJ2-1
CASSLGDSYNEQFF
TGTGCCAGCAGCTTGGGGGACAGCTACAATGAGCAGTTCTTC
>NA|NA|TRBV10-2|14|TRBJ1-4
CASSRQVENEKLFF
TGCGCCAGCTCACGACAGGTGGAGAATGAAAAACTGTTTTTT
>NA|NA|TRBV11-2|13|TRBJ2-5
CASSLERQETQYF
TGTGCCAGCAGCTTAGAGCGGCAAGAGACCCAGTACTTC
>NA|TRBD1|TRBV12-5|18|TRBJ1-5
CASGLVSHLTGVNQPQHF
TGTGCTAGTGGTTTGGTAAGCCATCTCACAGGGGTCAATCAGCCCCAGCATTTT
>NA|TRBD1|TRBV5-6|16|TRBJ1-3
CASSWGTGSSGNTIYF
TGTGCCAGCAGCTGGGGGACAGGGAGCTCTGGAAACACCATATATTTT
>NA|NA|TRBV4-1|15|TRBJ1-2
CASSHGGNTNYGYTF
TGCGCCAGCAGCCATGGGGGCAACACTAACTATGGCTACACCTTC
>NA|TRBD1|TRBV4-1|13|TRBJ2-7
CASSRTGPHEQYF
TGCGCCAGCAGCCGGACAGGCCCCCACGAGCAGTACTTC
>NA|NA|TRBV12-5|15|TRBJ1-1
CASGLGDMMNTEAFF
TGTGCTAGTGGTTTGGGAGACATGATGAACACTGAAGCTTTCTTT
>NA|TRBD1|TRBV30|13|TRBJ2-7
CAWNDRGPHEQYF
TGTGCCTGGAACGACAGGGGGCCCCACGAGCAGTACTTC
>NA|NA|TRBV6-1|12|TRBJ1-1
CASSPFRAEAFF
TGTGCCAGCAGTCCTTTTCGGGCTGAAGCTTTCTTT
>NA|NA|TRBV14|15|TRBJ1-4
CASSQRGLSEEKLFF
TGTGCCAGCAGCCAAAGGGGCCTCTCCGAGGAAAAACTGTTTTTT
>NA|NA|TRBV4-3|15|TRBJ1-3
CASSQDRQTGNTIYF
TGCGCCAGCAGCCAAGATCGACAAACTGGAAACACCATATATTTT
>NA|NA|TRBV4-3|14|TRBJ2-2
CASSQVPGAGELFF
TGCGCCAGCAGCCAAGTCCCAGGGGCCGGGGAGCTGTTTTTT
>NA|NA|TRBV7-9|14|TRBJ2-1
CASSSGRLRNEQFF
TGTGCCAGCAGCTCGGGACGTCTTCGCAATGAGCAGTTCTTC
>NA|NA|TRBV30|14|TRBJ1-4
CAWSVRGGSEKLFF
TGTGCCTGGAGTGTACGCGGGGGATCTGAAAAACTGTTTTTT
>NA|TRBD2|TRBV4-3|16|TRBJ2-3
CASSLLAGASTDTQYF
TGCGCCAGCAGCCTACTAGCGGGGGCCAGCACAGATACGCAGTATTTT
>NA|NA|TRBV7-8|13|TRBJ1-2
CASSLLSRRGYTF
TGTGCCAGCAGCTTATTATCCCGGCGTGGCTACACCTTC
>NA|TRBD1|TRBV6-1|13|TRBJ1-2
CASSEAGGYGYTF
TGTGCCAGCAGTGAGGCAGGGGGGTATGGCTACACCTTC
>NA|TRBD1|TRBV27|16|TRBJ2-1
CASSPIRDRDYNEQFF
TGTGCCAGCAGTCCTATCCGGGACAGGGACTACAATGAGCAGTTCTTC
>NA|NA|TRBV6-6|15|TRBJ2-5
CASSYSGGFGETQYF
TGTGCCAGCAGTTACTCCGGGGGCTTCGGGGAGACCCAGTACTTC
>NA|NA|TRBV6-5|15|TRBJ1-5
CASSRGGRSNQPQHF
TGTGCCAGCAGCCGGGGGGGGAGAAGCAATCAGCCCCAGCATTTT
>NA|NA|TRBV2|15|TRBJ2-1
CASRADGISINEQFF
TGTGCCAGCAGAGCAGACGGGATTTCTATCAATGAGCAGTTCTTC